This T cell receptor (beta chain) was found in a study of blood T cell repertoires in COVID-19. TCRdb's copy holds only in-frame clones and misses some; the assay was immunoSEQ multiplex PCR. The sample contains tens of thousands of clones, around nine tenths of which appear only once. V was trimmed by 4 bases and J by 4 bases, leaving 10 bases between them. CDR1 and CDR2 from the germline V gene are LNHDA and SQIVND (reference sequence). The CDR3 has 13 residues. The clonotype was recovered from a man aged 55-75 years with acute or convalescent COVID-19. This chain links TRBV19 with TRBJ2-5; no definite D call. The sequencing input was peripheral blood. The DNA for the CDR3 is TGTGCCAGTAGTACGCTAGTCGGAGAGACCCAGTACTTC. Translated, it gives CASSTLVGETQYF.